This T cell receptor (beta chain) was recorded in a study of CD8+CD57+ T cells in acquired aplastic anemia. Across the whole study: The study obtained an average of around 2.9 ug of DNA from sorted CD4+ and CD8+ cells. Study outcomes and limitations: Under 35 was the count of CD8+ CDR3 sequences that patients shared with controls.

Of note for this clonotype: Its antigen is not identified.

Per germline, CDR1 LNHNV and CDR2 YYDKDF (reference sequence). V lost 0 bases and J 10 bases, leaving 14 bases between the germline ends. The CDR3 covers 14 residues. TCR beta VDJ and CDR3 were profiled, and genomic DNA was the template. TCRdb redid the calling of the reads with MiXCR, one entry per CDR3 protein. The sample consists of 180,000 or so distinct CDR3 sequences, 48% of them appearing once. Sequenced patients had shown CD8+CD57+ cell expansion by flow cytometry. This rearrangement joins TRBV15 to TRBJ2-3; D not certain. This TCR was recovered from a human donor with aplastic anemia. Sequenced sample: sorted CD4+, CD8+, or CD8+CD57+ T cells (not recorded which) from PBMCs. The CDR3 loop reads CATSRDGLVGPQYF. In DNA, the CDR3 is TGTGCCACCAGCAGAGATGGGCTAGTCGGTCCGCAGTATTTT. Full variable domain (remainder filled in from reference TRBV15 and TRBJ2-3): DAMVIQNPRYQVTQFGKPVTLSCSQTLNHNVMYWYQQKSSQAPKLLFHYYDKDFNNEADTPDNFQSRRPNTSFCFLDIRSPGLGDTAMYLCATSRDGLVGPQYFGPGTRLTVL.